A selection of T cell receptor beta chains follows, all from one sample in a study of post-analysis software for immune sequencing data. From the PCR reads, TCRdb called clonotypes with MiXCR, one entry per CDR3 protein. The repertoire holds roughly 620,000 distinct CDR3 sequences, with 44% as singletons. The sequencing sample was made of blood. These receptors were obtained from a girl aged 10-17 years with multiple sclerosis. Each CDR3 is given with its conserved first and last residue. Each record gives: D gene, clone size, J gene, V gene, CDR3 DNA, CDR3 protein. A D gene is named only where the DNA matches it firmly. A row's size may be missing; if present it is once, few, many or a size class.

d_gene: .
abundance: .
j_gene: TRBJ1-2
v_gene: TRBV21-1
CDR3nt: TGTGCCAGCAGCAAAGCGCTACCAGACAGGAGGTATGGCTACACCTTC
CDR3aa: CASSKALPDRRYGYTF

d_gene: .
abundance: .
j_gene: TRBJ1-2
v_gene: TRBV11-1
CDR3nt: TGTGCCAGCAGCCGCGACCGCTATGGCTACACCTTC
CDR3aa: CASSRDRYGYTF

d_gene: .
abundance: .
j_gene: TRBJ2-2
v_gene: TRBV30
CDR3nt: TGTGCCTGGACCCGAGACCGCGGGGAGCTGTTTTTT
CDR3aa: CAWTRDRGELFF

d_gene: .
abundance: .
j_gene: TRBJ2-3
v_gene: TRBV4-1
CDR3nt: TGCGCCAGCAGCGACACGGCGGCGGCAGATGCGCAGTATTTT
CDR3aa: CASSDTAAADAQYF

d_gene: TRBD1
abundance: few
j_gene: TRBJ2-7
v_gene: TRBV5-4
CDR3nt: TGTGCCAGCAGTCGATGGACAGGGGCAGGGGAGCAGTACTTC
CDR3aa: CASSRWTGAGEQYF

d_gene: TRBD2
abundance: .
j_gene: TRBJ2-5
v_gene: TRBV9
CDR3nt: TGTGCCAGCAGCGTAGAATCGAGCGGGGGCCTGTACTTC
CDR3aa: CASSVESSGGLYF

d_gene: TRBD2
abundance: .
j_gene: TRBJ2-3
v_gene: TRBV10-3
CDR3nt: TGTGCCACCGTAGCGGGAGCTAGCACAGATACGCAGTATTTT
CDR3aa: CATVAGASTDTQYF

d_gene: .
abundance: few
j_gene: TRBJ1-1
v_gene: TRBV9
CDR3nt: TGTGCCAGCAGCGCAGAACAGGTATCCAACACTGAAGCTTTCTTT
CDR3aa: CASSAEQVSNTEAFF

d_gene: .
abundance: .
j_gene: TRBJ2-7
v_gene: TRBV5-5
CDR3nt: TGTGCCAGCAGCTTGAGGGCGGGACTCTACGAGCAGTACTTC
CDR3aa: CASSLRAGLYEQYF

d_gene: TRBD2
abundance: .
j_gene: TRBJ2-7
v_gene: TRBV11-2
CDR3nt: TGTGCCAGCAGCCAAAGCGGGAGGGGAGTCTACGAGCAGTACTTC
CDR3aa: CASSQSGRGVYEQYF

d_gene: .
abundance: .
j_gene: TRBJ2-1
v_gene: TRBV24-1
CDR3nt: TGTGCCACCAGTGCCGTGGGCCGGGAGTTCCACAATGAGCAGTTCTTC
CDR3aa: CATSAVGREFHNEQFF

d_gene: .
abundance: .
j_gene: TRBJ2-3
v_gene: TRBV5-6
CDR3nt: TGTGCCAGCAGCCGTGTACGGCAGGGGACGGGCACAGATACGCAGTATTTT
CDR3aa: CASSRVRQGTGTDTQYF

d_gene: .
abundance: .
j_gene: TRBJ2-7
v_gene: TRBV6-6
CDR3nt: TGTGCCAGCAGTCCTTCAGGGTACTTAACCCACGAGCAGTACTTC
CDR3aa: CASSPSGYLTHEQYF

d_gene: TRBD2
abundance: .
j_gene: TRBJ2-5
v_gene: TRBV11-2
CDR3nt: TGTGCCAGCAGCTTAAACAGCGGGGGGCCGGAGACCCAGTACTTC
CDR3aa: CASSLNSGGPETQYF

d_gene: .
abundance: .
j_gene: TRBJ1-2
v_gene: TRBV4-1
CDR3nt: TGCGCCAGCAGCCCCCCAGGGGTAGAGGGCTATGGCTACACCTTC
CDR3aa: CASSPPGVEGYGYTF

d_gene: TRBD2
abundance: .
j_gene: TRBJ2-1
v_gene: TRBV24-1
CDR3nt: TGTGCCACCAGTGATTTAGTCGGGGAGGGTGAGCAGTTCTTC
CDR3aa: CATSDLVGEGEQFF

d_gene: .
abundance: .
j_gene: TRBJ1-1
v_gene: TRBV11-1
CDR3nt: TGTGCCAGCAGCCCTGCGTGGAAGGGAAACACTGAAGCTTTCTTT
CDR3aa: CASSPAWKGNTEAFF

d_gene: TRBD2
abundance: .
j_gene: TRBJ2-7
v_gene: TRBV6-5
CDR3nt: TGTGCCAGCAGTTACGGGTCTAGCGGACACTACGAGCAGTACTTC
CDR3aa: CASSYGSSGHYEQYF

d_gene: .
abundance: .
j_gene: TRBJ1-6
v_gene: TRBV12-3/TRBV12-4
CDR3nt: TGTGCCAGCGGGGGCGGGCCATCAGACGCACCCCTCCACTTT
CDR3aa: CASGGGPSDAPLHF

d_gene: .
abundance: .
j_gene: TRBJ1-5
v_gene: TRBV10-3
CDR3nt: TGTGCCATCAGTTCCTCCGGGACTCCGAGCAATCAGCCCCAGCATTTT
CDR3aa: CAISSSGTPSNQPQHF

d_gene: .
abundance: .
j_gene: TRBJ2-7
v_gene: TRBV5-1
CDR3nt: TGCGCCAGCAGCTTGTTCAGTAGCCACCAAGAGGCCCAGTACTTC
CDR3aa: CASSLFSSHQEAQYF

d_gene: .
abundance: .
j_gene: TRBJ1-2
v_gene: TRBV5-1
CDR3nt: TGCGCCAGCAGCGCGATGGAGGGCTACACCTTC
CDR3aa: CASSAMEGYTF

d_gene: .
abundance: .
j_gene: TRBJ2-1
v_gene: TRBV6-1
CDR3nt: TGTGCCAGCAGTGAATTCGCAGGGACGGGCAATGAGCAGTTCTTC
CDR3aa: CASSEFAGTGNEQFF

d_gene: TRBD2
abundance: .
j_gene: TRBJ2-3
v_gene: TRBV24-1
CDR3nt: TGTGCCACCAGTGAACCTAGCGGGGATGGAGATACGCAGTATTTT
CDR3aa: CATSEPSGDGDTQYF

d_gene: TRBD2
abundance: .
j_gene: TRBJ2-1
v_gene: TRBV5-1
CDR3nt: TGCGCCAGCAGGACCACTAGCGGGAGGGCCAATGAGCAGTTCTTC
CDR3aa: CASRTTSGRANEQFF

d_gene: TRBD2
abundance: .
j_gene: TRBJ2-7
v_gene: TRBV20-1
CDR3nt: TGCAGTACTAGCTATAGCGGGAGGGCCTTTTCCTACGAGCAGTACTTC
CDR3aa: CSTSYSGRAFSYEQYF

d_gene: TRBD1
abundance: few
j_gene: TRBJ1-2
v_gene: TRBV5-1
CDR3nt: TGCGCCAGCAGGCTGGGACAGACCAACTATGGCTACACCTTC
CDR3aa: CASRLGQTNYGYTF

d_gene: .
abundance: .
j_gene: TRBJ1-1
v_gene: TRBV10-3
CDR3nt: TGTGCCATCAGTGACACACGGCTGGGGGGTCTATTTCCAATGAACACTGAAGCTTTCTTT
CDR3aa: CAISDTRLGGLFPMNTEAFF

d_gene: .
abundance: .
j_gene: TRBJ1-1
v_gene: TRBV29-1
CDR3nt: TGCAGCGTTGAAGCGGAGGGGATGAGGACTGAAGCTTTCTTT
CDR3aa: CSVEAEGMRTEAFF

d_gene: .
abundance: few
j_gene: TRBJ2-7
v_gene: TRBV29-1
CDR3nt: TGCAGCGTCTACACTTTGCACGAGCAGTACTTC
CDR3aa: CSVYTLHEQYF

d_gene: .
abundance: .
j_gene: TRBJ2-5
v_gene: TRBV5-1
CDR3nt: TGCGCCAGCAGCTTGGGGCCAGCAGCTTTCCAAGAGACCCAGTACTTC
CDR3aa: CASSLGPAAFQETQYF

d_gene: .
abundance: .
j_gene: TRBJ1-2
v_gene: TRBV5-1
CDR3nt: TGCGCCAGCAGCTCCCAGGGCATCGTCGGGGGGCGAGTCTATGGCTACACCTTC
CDR3aa: CASSSQGIVGGRVYGYTF

d_gene: TRBD1
abundance: .
j_gene: TRBJ2-3
v_gene: TRBV10-3
CDR3nt: TGTGCCATCAGTGAGCAGGGGACAGTAACAGATACGCAGTATTTT
CDR3aa: CAISEQGTVTDTQYF

d_gene: .
abundance: .
j_gene: TRBJ2-1
v_gene: TRBV7-9
CDR3nt: TGTGCCAGCAGCTTAGTCGCGTGGGGGGAGAACAATGAGCAGTTCTTC
CDR3aa: CASSLVAWGENNEQFF

d_gene: .
abundance: .
j_gene: TRBJ2-5
v_gene: TRBV28
CDR3nt: TGTGCCAGCTCCCCGGGGGCCGCAGAAGAGACCCAGTACTTC
CDR3aa: CASSPGAAEETQYF

d_gene: TRBD1
abundance: .
j_gene: TRBJ2-7
v_gene: TRBV15
CDR3nt: TGTGCCACCAGCGCGGACAGGGCTTACGAGCAGTACTTC
CDR3aa: CATSADRAYEQYF

d_gene: .
abundance: .
j_gene: TRBJ2-1
v_gene: TRBV29-1
CDR3nt: TGCAGCGTTGAATTTCCCCCTAGGGACAATGAGCAGTTCTTC
CDR3aa: CSVEFPPRDNEQFF

d_gene: .
abundance: .
j_gene: TRBJ1-1
v_gene: TRBV2
CDR3nt: TGTGCCAGCAGTGAAGGATGGTTTCCGGCGTCTGAAGCTTTCTTT
CDR3aa: CASSEGWFPASEAFF

d_gene: TRBD1
abundance: .
j_gene: TRBJ2-1
v_gene: TRBV7-2
CDR3nt: TGTGCCAGCAGCTCCCGAGAATCGACAGGGTCAAATGAGCAGTTCTTC
CDR3aa: CASSSRESTGSNEQFF

d_gene: .
abundance: .
j_gene: TRBJ2-3
v_gene: TRBV20-1
CDR3nt: TGCAGTGCTAGGTCCGGGAGCCCGAAACCGTATTTT
CDR3aa: CSARSGSPKPYF

d_gene: .
abundance: .
j_gene: TRBJ2-3
v_gene: TRBV12-3/TRBV12-4
CDR3nt: TGTGCCAGCAGCATCGGACAGACAGATACGCAGTATTTT
CDR3aa: CASSIGQTDTQYF

d_gene: TRBD2
abundance: .
j_gene: TRBJ2-5
v_gene: TRBV20-1
CDR3nt: TGCAGTGCTAGGAGGCTAGCGGGAGTAGGGGGGTACCAAGAGACCCAGTACTTC
CDR3aa: CSARRLAGVGGYQETQYF

d_gene: TRBD2
abundance: .
j_gene: TRBJ2-3
v_gene: TRBV20-1
CDR3nt: TGCAGTGCTAGGTCCACTAGCGGGGGGGACACAGATACGCAGTATTTT
CDR3aa: CSARSTSGGDTDTQYF

d_gene: .
abundance: once
j_gene: TRBJ2-2
v_gene: TRBV11-2
CDR3nt: TGTGCCAGCAGCGTAAGGACCGGGGAGCTGTTTTTT
CDR3aa: CASSVRTGELFF